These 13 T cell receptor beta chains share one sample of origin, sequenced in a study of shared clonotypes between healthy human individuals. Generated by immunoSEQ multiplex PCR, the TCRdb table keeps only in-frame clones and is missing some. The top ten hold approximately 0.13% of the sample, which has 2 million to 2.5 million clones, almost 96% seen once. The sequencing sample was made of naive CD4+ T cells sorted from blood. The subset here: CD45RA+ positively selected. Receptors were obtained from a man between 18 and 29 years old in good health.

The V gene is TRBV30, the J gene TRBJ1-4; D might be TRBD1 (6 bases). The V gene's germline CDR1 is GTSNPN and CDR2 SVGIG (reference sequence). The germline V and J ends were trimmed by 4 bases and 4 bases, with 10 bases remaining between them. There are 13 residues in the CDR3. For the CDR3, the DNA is TGTGCCTGGACGGACAGCATTAATGAAAAACTGTTTTTT. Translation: CAWTDSINEKLFF.

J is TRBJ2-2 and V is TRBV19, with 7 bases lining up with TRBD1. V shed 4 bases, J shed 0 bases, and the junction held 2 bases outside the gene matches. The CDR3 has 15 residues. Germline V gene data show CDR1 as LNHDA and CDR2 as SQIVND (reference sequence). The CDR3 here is CASSNRGTNTGELFF. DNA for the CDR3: TGTGCCAGTAGTAACAGGGGTACGAACACCGGGGAGCTGTTTTTT.

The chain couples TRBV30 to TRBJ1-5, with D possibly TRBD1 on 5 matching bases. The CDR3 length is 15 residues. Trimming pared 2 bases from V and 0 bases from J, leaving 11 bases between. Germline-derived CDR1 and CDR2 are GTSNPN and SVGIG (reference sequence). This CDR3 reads CAWSWGTLSNQPQHF. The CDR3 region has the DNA TGTGCCTGGAGTTGGGGGACTCTTAGCAATCAGCCCCAGCATTTT.

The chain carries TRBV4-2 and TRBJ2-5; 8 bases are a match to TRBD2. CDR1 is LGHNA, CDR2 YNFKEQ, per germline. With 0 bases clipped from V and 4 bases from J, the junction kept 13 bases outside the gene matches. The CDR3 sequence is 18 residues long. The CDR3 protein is CASSQDPEGSGGRETQYF. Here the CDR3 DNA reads TGTGCCAGCAGCCAAGACCCTGAAGGGTCGGGAGGGCGAGAGACCCAGTACTTC.

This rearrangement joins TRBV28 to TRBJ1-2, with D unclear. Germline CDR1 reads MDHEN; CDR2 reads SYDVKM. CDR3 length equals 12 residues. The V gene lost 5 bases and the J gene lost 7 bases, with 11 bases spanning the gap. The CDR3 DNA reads TGTGCCAGCAGTCCCCACGCAGGTGGCTACACCTTC. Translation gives CASSPHAGGYTF.

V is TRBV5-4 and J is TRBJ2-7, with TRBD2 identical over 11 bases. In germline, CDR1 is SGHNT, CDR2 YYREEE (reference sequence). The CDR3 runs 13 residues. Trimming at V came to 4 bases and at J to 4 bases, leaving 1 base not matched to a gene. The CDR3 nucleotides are TGTGCCAGCAGCACTAGCGGGAGTTACGAGCAGTACTTC. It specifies CASSTSGSYEQYF.

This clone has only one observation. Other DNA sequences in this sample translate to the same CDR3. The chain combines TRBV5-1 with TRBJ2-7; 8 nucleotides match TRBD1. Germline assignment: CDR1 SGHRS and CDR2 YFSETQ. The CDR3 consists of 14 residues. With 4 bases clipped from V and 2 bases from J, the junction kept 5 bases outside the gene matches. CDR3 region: CASSTGQGAYEQYF. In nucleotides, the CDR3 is TGCGCCAGCAGCACCGGACAGGGAGCCTACGAGCAGTACTTC.

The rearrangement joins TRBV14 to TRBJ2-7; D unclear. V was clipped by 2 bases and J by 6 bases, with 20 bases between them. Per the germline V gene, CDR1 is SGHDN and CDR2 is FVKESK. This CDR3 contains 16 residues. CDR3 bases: TGTGCCAGCAGCCAAATCTATCCTAGTCACTTTTCCGAGCAGTACTTC. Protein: CASSQIYPSHFSEQYF.

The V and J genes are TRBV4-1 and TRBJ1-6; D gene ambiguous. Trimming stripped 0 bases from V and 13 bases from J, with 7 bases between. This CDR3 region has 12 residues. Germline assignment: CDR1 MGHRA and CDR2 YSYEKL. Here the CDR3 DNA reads TGCGCCAGCAGCCAAGATCCAGGTCCCCTCCACTTT. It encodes CASSQDPGPLHF.

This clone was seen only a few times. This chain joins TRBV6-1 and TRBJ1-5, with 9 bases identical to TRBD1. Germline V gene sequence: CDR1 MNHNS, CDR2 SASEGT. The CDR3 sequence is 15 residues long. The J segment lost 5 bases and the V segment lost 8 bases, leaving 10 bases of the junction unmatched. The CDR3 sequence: CASRTGALGDQPQHF. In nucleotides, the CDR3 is TGTGCCAGCCGGACAGGGGCCCTTGGGGATCAGCCCCAGCATTTT.

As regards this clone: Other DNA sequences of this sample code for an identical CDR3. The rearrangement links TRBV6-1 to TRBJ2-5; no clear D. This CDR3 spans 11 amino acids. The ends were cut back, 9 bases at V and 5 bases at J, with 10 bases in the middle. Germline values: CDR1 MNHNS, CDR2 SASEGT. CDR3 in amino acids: CASNGRETQYF. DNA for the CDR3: TGTGCCAGTAACGGACGGGAGACCCAGTACTTC.

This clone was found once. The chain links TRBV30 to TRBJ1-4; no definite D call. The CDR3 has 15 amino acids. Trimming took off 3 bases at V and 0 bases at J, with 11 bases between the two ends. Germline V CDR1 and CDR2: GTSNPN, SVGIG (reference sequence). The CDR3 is CAWRRTDTTNEKLFF. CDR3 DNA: TGTGCCTGGAGGAGGACGGATACAACTAATGAAAAACTGTTTTTT. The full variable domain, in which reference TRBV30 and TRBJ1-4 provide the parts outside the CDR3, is SQTIHQWPATLVQPVGSPLSLECTVEGTSNPNLYWYRQAAGRGLQLLFYSVGIGQISSEVPQNLSASRPQDRQFILSSKKLLLSDSGFYLCAWRRTDTTNEKLFFGSGTQLSVL.

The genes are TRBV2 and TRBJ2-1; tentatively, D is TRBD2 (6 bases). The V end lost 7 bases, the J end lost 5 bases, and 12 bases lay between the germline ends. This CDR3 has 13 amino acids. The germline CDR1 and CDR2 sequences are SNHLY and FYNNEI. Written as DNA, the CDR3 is TGTGCCAGCACCATACTAGCCGACAATGAGCAGTTCTTC. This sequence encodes CASTILADNEQFF. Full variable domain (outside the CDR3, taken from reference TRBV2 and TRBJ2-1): EPEVTQTPSHQVTQMGQEVILRCVPISNHLYFYWYRQILGQKVEFLVSFYNNEISEKSEIFDDQFSVERPDGSNFTLKIRSTKLEDSAMYFCASTILADNEQFFGPGTRLTVL.